This T cell receptor (beta chain) was observed in a study of response to subunit inactivated influenza vaccine. CDR1 is LGHNA, CDR2 YNFKEQ, per germline. V was shortened by 5 bases and J by 6 bases, with 11 bases between the two germline ends. The CDR3 contains 14 residues. This clonotype came up many times. TCRdb redid the calling of the RT-PCR reads with MiXCR, one entry per CDR3 protein. This sample has about 540,000 distinct CDR3 sequences, with roughly 23% found just once. These records were also assigned to another study, of T cells expressing NK-cell markers. Per that study: The authors generated TCR beta cDNA through 5'RACE template switching with UMIs. In sorted CD3+CD56+NKG2C+, CD3+CD56+NKG2C- and CD3+CD56-NKG2C+ T cells, TCR beta repertoires were obtained. Sorting of alpha-beta TCR T cells alone was achieved in several experiments with an anti-gamma-delta TCR antibody. In a group of about 6 donors, dominant NKG2C+ clonotypes represented about 1.0-7.5% of CD8+ T cells. The study found these clonotypes also leading the CD3+CD56-NKG2C+ fraction in a few donors.

The sample was CD4+ T cells sorted from PBMCs, taken less than 13 days after vaccination. The chain couples TRBV4-2 to TRBJ1-6; TRBD1 might be the D (6 bases). The TCR originated in a middle-aged man who received an inactivated influenza vaccine. As DNA, the CDR3 is TGTGCCAGCAGCATGACAGGCTCTAATTCACCCCTCCACTTT. This gives the protein CASSMTGSNSPLHF.